These 20 T cell receptor beta chains share one sample of origin, sequenced in a study of cytomegalovirus exposure and HLA in healthy donors. The PCR had 60 Vbeta and 13 Jbeta primers. This table comes from immunoSEQ multiplex PCR, and its TCRdb copy is limited to in-frame clones, with some not included. The table includes some 120,000 clones, around 77% detected once. Sequenced sample: PBMCs. These receptors came from a man aged 35 to 55 in good health and CMV-seropositive.

This clone has only a few counts. V usage is TRBV19 and J usage is TRBJ1-2, with 7 positions matching TRBD1. The germline CDR1 and CDR2 sequences are LNHDA and SQIVND (reference sequence). The CDR3 contains 12 residues. Trimming cost V 9 bases and J 1 base; bases outside gene matches: 2. The CDR3 nucleotides are TGTGCCAGCAGGGGGGATAACTATGGCTACACCTTC. Amino acid sequence: CASRGDNYGYTF.

This clone has more than one count but fewer than ten. The genes are TRBV19 and TRBJ1-5, with 11 positions matching TRBD1. This CDR3 is built from 16 residues. The ends lost 3 bases at V and 10 bases at J; junction bases unmatched: 11. Germline CDR1 is LNHDA and CDR2 is SQIVND (reference sequence). The CDR3 loop is CASSISGTGGKAPQHF. For the CDR3, the DNA is TGTGCCAGTAGTATCTCCGGGACAGGGGGTAAAGCTCCCCAGCATTTT.

V is TRBV14 and J is TRBJ2-7, with D maybe TRBD1 (5 bases). The ends were cut back, 3 bases at V and 5 bases at J, with 11 bases in the middle. CDR1 is SGHDN and CDR2 is FVKESK in the germline V gene. The CDR3 spans 13 residues. CDR3 sequence reads: CASSQRQRHEQYF. In nucleotides, the CDR3 is TGTGCCAGCAGCCAGAGACAGAGACACGAGCAGTACTTC.

The genes are TRBV19 and TRBJ2-1, with 8 bases identical to TRBD2. V lost 3 bases to trimming and J lost 12 bases; unmatched junction nucleotides: 7. The CDR3 totals 13 residues. CDR1 and CDR2 from the germline V gene are LNHDA and SQIVND (reference sequence). This CDR3 reads CASSMTSAVGQFF. CDR3 sequence (DNA): TGTGCCAGTAGTATGACTAGCGCCGTGGGGCAGTTCTTC.

The chain joins TRBV27 to TRBJ1-6, with 8 positions matching TRBD1. This CDR3 comprises 14 residues. Per the germline V gene, CDR1 is MNHEY and CDR2 is SMNVEV (reference sequence). V lost 6 bases, J lost 9 bases, and 7 bases stayed unmatched. CDR3 coding DNA: TGTGCCAGCAGGCAGACAGGGGCCGGTTCACCCCTCCACTTT. Protein sequence: CASRQTGAGSPLHF.

This chain joins TRBV27 and TRBJ2-2, with TRBD1 as a possible D gene (6 bases). The V gene's germline CDR1 is MNHEY and CDR2 SMNVEV (reference sequence). V was trimmed by 3 bases and J by 2 bases, leaving 16 bases between them. The CDR3 is 17 residues long. DNA of the CDR3: TGTGCCAGCAGTTTGGATTCCCCAGGGGAAAACACCGGGGAGCTGTTTTTT. As protein: CASSLDSPGENTGELFF.

The V call is TRBV28, the J call TRBJ2-2; TRBD1 matches at 9 bases. The CDR3 spans 15 residues. The germline V gene encodes CDR1 MDHEN and CDR2 SYDVKM. With 2 bases clipped from V and 8 bases from J, the junction kept 6 bases outside the gene matches. The CDR3 reads CASSLPTGGMGELFF. The CDR3 region has the DNA TGTGCCAGCAGTTTACCGACAGGGGGTATGGGGGAGCTGTTTTTT. Filled out from reference TRBV28 and TRBJ2-2, the complete variable domain reads DVKVTQSSRYLVKRTGEKVFLECVQDMDHENMFWYRQDPGLGLRLIYFSYDVKMKEKGDIPEGYSVSREKKERFSLILESASTNQTSMYLCASSLPTGGMGELFFGEGSRLTVL.

The table lists this clone with a few counts. The rearrangement uses TRBV19 and TRBJ1-5, with D unclear. The CDR3 is 14 amino acids. V lost 3 bases and J 0 bases, leaving 6 bases between the germline ends. Germline V lookup: CDR1 LNHDA, CDR2 SQIVND (reference sequence). CDR3 residues: CASSIVPSNQPQHF. Here the CDR3 DNA reads TGTGCCAGTAGTATCGTCCCTAGCAATCAGCCCCAGCATTTT. Variable domain in full (rest from reference TRBV19 and TRBJ1-5): DGGITQSPKYLFRKEGQNVTLSCEQNLNHDAMYWYRQDPGQGLRLIYYSQIVNDFQKGDIAEGYSVSREKKESFPLTVTSAQKNPTAFYLCASSIVPSNQPQHFGDGTRLSIL.

This chain links TRBV9 with TRBJ2-2; possibly TRBD2 for D (7 bases). Trimming removed 0 bases from V and 4 bases from J, with 13 bases in between. Germline V gene lookup returns CDR1 SGDLS and CDR2 YYNGEE. The CDR3 is 16 amino acids. The CDR3 bases are TGTGCCAGCAGCGTAGGTGGGGGGGCCGTCACCGGGGAGCTGTTTTTT. It specifies CASSVGGGAVTGELFF.

The chain recombines TRBV19 with TRBJ2-5; D may be TRBD1 (6 bases). The length of the CDR3 is 15 residues. Germline lookup yields CDR1 LNHDA and CDR2 SQIVND (reference sequence). V was shortened by 4 bases and J by 0 bases, with 12 bases between the two germline ends. The CDR3 sequence: CASSTGHPYQETQYF. The CDR3 DNA reads as TGTGCCAGTAGTACGGGACACCCGTACCAAGAGACCCAGTACTTC. Full variable domain (outside the CDR3, taken from reference TRBV19 and TRBJ2-5): DGGITQSPKYLFRKEGQNVTLSCEQNLNHDAMYWYRQDPGQGLRLIYYSQIVNDFQKGDIAEGYSVSREKKESFPLTVTSAQKNPTAFYLCASSTGHPYQETQYFGPGTRLLVL.

This chain joins TRBV19 and TRBJ2-2, with 8 nucleotides matching TRBD2. V gave up 7 bases and J gave up 2 bases; unmatched junction bases: 12. CDR3 length: 17 residues. The germline V gene encodes CDR1 LNHDA and CDR2 SQIVND (reference sequence). CDR3 residues: CASNSVGGGYNTGELFF. In DNA form, the CDR3 reads TGTGCCAGTAACAGCGTAGGCGGGGGGTATAACACCGGGGAGCTGTTTTTT. The complete variable domain, with remaining parts taken from reference TRBV19 and TRBJ2-2, reads DGGITQSPKYLFRKEGQNVTLSCEQNLNHDAMYWYRQDPGQGLRLIYYSQIVNDFQKGDIAEGYSVSREKKESFPLTVTSAQKNPTAFYLCASNSVGGGYNTGELFFGEGSRLTVL.

This clone has a handful of counts. The chain uses TRBV9 and TRBJ2-3; 12 bases fit TRBD2. CDR1 and CDR2 from the germline V gene are SGDLS and YYNGEE. This CDR3 contains 16 residues. Trimming cost V 4 bases and J 1 base; bases outside gene matches: 4. CDR3 in amino acids: CASSTLAGGRTDTQYF. The CDR3 coding sequence is TGTGCCAGCAGCACACTAGCGGGGGGACGCACAGATACGCAGTATTTT. Full variable domain (remainder filled in from reference TRBV9 and TRBJ2-3): DSGVTQTPKHLITATGQRVTLRCSPRSGDLSVYWYQQSLDQGLQFLIQYYNGEERAKGNILERFSAQQFPDLHSELNLSSLELGDSALYFCASSTLAGGRTDTQYFGPGTRLTVL.

This clone has just a few counts. The rearrangement links TRBV5-1 to TRBJ1-1; D not resolved. Trimming shortened V by 5 bases and J by 4 bases, and 18 bases separated the two germline ends. This CDR3 is built from 15 residues. Germline V gives CDR1 SGHRS, CDR2 YFSETQ. CDR3 in DNA: TGCGCCAGCAGGTACCTACAAGCGTTGAGCACTGAAGCTTTCTTT. Translated: CASRYLQALSTEAFF.

V is TRBV5-1 and J is TRBJ2-3; TRBD2 agrees at 13 bases. Germline-derived CDR1 and CDR2 are SGHRS and YFSETQ. CDR3 length: 16 amino acids. Trimming removed 4 bases from V and 5 bases from J; junction bases left unmatched: 7. CDR3 amino acids: CASSGRLAGGIDTQYF. CDR3 coding DNA: TGCGCCAGCAGCGGGCGACTAGCGGGGGGAATAGATACGCAGTATTTT.

The chain recombines TRBV11-2 with TRBJ2-3; possibly TRBD2 for D (7 bases). CDR1 SGHAT and CDR2 FQNNGV come from the germline V gene. The V and J ends lost 5 bases and 8 bases respectively, with 20 bases between them. The CDR3 loop spans 15 amino acids. The CDR3 loop reads CASSKGDYVAGTQYF. The CDR3 DNA is TGTGCCAGCAGCAAGGGGGACTACGTTGCGGGTACGCAGTATTTT.

The CDR3 bases are TGTGCCAGCAGCCGGGGACTAGCGATAACAGATACGCAGTATTTT. It codes for CASSRGLAITDTQYF. This sequence joins TRBV6-5 and TRBJ2-3; 10 bases fit TRBD2. Trimming took 6 bases from V and 3 from J; bases not matched to a gene: 6. CDR3 length: 15 amino acids. In germline, CDR1 is MNHEY, CDR2 SVGAGI.

The chain couples TRBV5-1 to TRBJ1-2; D is unclear. V lost 0 bases to trimming and J lost 4 bases, with 4 bases between them. From germline, CDR1 is SGHRS and CDR2 YFSETQ. CDR3 length equals 12 residues. The CDR3 protein is CASSLDTYGYTF. The CDR3 nucleotides read TGCGCCAGCAGCTTGGACACCTATGGCTACACCTTC.

This rearrangement joins TRBV5-4 to TRBJ2-7, with 8 bases aligning to TRBD1. This CDR3 contains 14 residues. The germline V gene encodes CDR1 SGHNT and CDR2 YYREEE (reference sequence). V shed 1 base and J 11 bases; nucleotides not matched to a gene: 11. CDR3 in DNA: TGTGCCAGCAGCTTGCCTGGCGGGCAGGGGGCGGAGTACTTC. This encodes CASSLPGGQGAEYF.

This clone occurred once. For the CDR3, the DNA is TGTGCCAGCAGCAGCTGGACAGGCGTTGCTGAAGCTTTCTTT. Translated, it gives CASSSWTGVAEAFF. This chain links TRBV11-1 with TRBJ1-1; 7 bases map to TRBD1. This CDR3 spans 14 amino acids. Germline V lookup: CDR1 SGHAT, CDR2 FQDESV (reference sequence). Trimming removed 5 bases from V and 6 bases from J; junction bases left unmatched: 9.

The genes are TRBV4-2 and TRBJ2-7, with TRBD2 identical over 10 bases. This CDR3 is built from 15 residues. The V and J ends lost 0 bases and 3 bases, in that order; junction bases with no gene match: 2. From germline, CDR1 is LGHNA and CDR2 YNFKEQ. The CDR3 nucleotides are TGTGCCAGCAGCCAAGAACTAGCGGGGATCTACGAGCAGTACTTC. It codes for CASSQELAGIYEQYF.